This T cell receptor (beta chain) was documented in a study of monozygotic twins with inflammatory bowel disease. Study findings and constraints: Lower sharing of clonotypes with other individuals was seen in IBD patients than in healthy twins. This was most marked in patients showing signs of disease activity.

In eight separate reactions per sample, cDNA was generated. For each CDR3 protein, TCRdb gives one entry from its re-call of the 5' RACE reads, without DNA. Here the sample table reports some 160,000 distinct CDR3 sequences. The germline gives CDR1 ENHRY, CDR2 SYGVKD. This CDR3 has 13 residues. Worth noting for this clonotype: Antigen: not known.

The sample consisted of blood. The source of this sequence is a human donor with ulcerative colitis or Crohn's disease, or a healthy co-twin of an affected twin (not recorded which). This rearrangement joins TRBV10-3 to TRBJ2-2; with no DNA, the TCRdb D assignment of TRBD2 cannot be verified. CDR3 sequence: CAIRGREERELFF.